This T cell receptor (beta chain) is from a study of spatial heterogeneity in lung cancer. Study-level background: There were consistently more beta-chain sequences detected than alpha-chain sequences. The mean occurrence of each unique TCR and UMI combination in raw reads exceeded nine.

TCR cDNA molecules were tagged individually, and each one carried a unique molecular identifier. TCRdb reprocessed the 5' RACE reads via MiXCR and lists one record per CDR3 protein. The table has some 70,000 distinct CDR3 sequences, approximately 12% seen once. Time point reported: sample taken at primary tumor resection. From tumor, nontumor lung or frozen PBMC, whole RNA was taken unsorted for sequencing. Samples were obtained from some 72 donors, all untreated early-stage non-small cell lung cancer patients. This clonotype came up many times. The sequence was collected from a male donor with early-stage non-small cell lung cancer. The specimen comprised PBMCs, sampled at surgery.

DNA for the CDR3: TGTGCCAGCAGCCCGCCCGGGACTAGCCACAATGAGCAGTTCTTC. This encodes CASSPPGTSHNEQFF. The chain carries TRBV12-3 or TRBV12-4 and TRBJ2-1; 9 nucleotides match TRBD2. The CDR3 runs to 15 residues. The junction had 8 bases not matched to a gene; V was cut back by 6 bases and J by 5 bases.